The 28 T cell receptor beta chains given below trace back to one sample, sequenced in a study of blood T cell repertoires in COVID-19. Sequenced by immunoSEQ multiplex PCR; TCRdb stores in-frame clones only, minus some. This sample has over 55,000 clones, with around 80% found just once. Sequencing used peripheral blood. These receptors all stem from an older woman with acute or convalescent COVID-19.

The gene calls are TRBV27 and TRBJ1-1; D uncertain. Trimming stripped 0 bases from V and 4 bases from J, with 9 bases between. From germline, CDR1 is MNHEY and CDR2 SMNVEV (reference sequence). The CDR3 extends over 14 amino acids. The CDR3 spells CASSLSSVGTEAFF. For the CDR3, the DNA is TGTGCCAGCAGTTTATCCTCAGTTGGCACTGAAGCTTTCTTT.

The V call is TRBV29-1, the J call TRBJ1-3, with D perhaps matching TRBD1 (6 bases). Germline V CDR1 and CDR2: SQVTM, ANQGSEA. Trimming took off 7 bases at V and 1 base at J, with 14 bases between the two ends. There are 14 residues in the CDR3. CDR3 bases: TGCAGCGGACGAACCGGGACATCTGGAAACACCATATATTTT. Translating it yields CSGRTGTSGNTIYF. Combining the CDR3 with reference TRBV29-1 and TRBJ1-3 gives the whole variable domain SAVISQKPSRDICQRGTSLTIQCQVDSQVTMMFWYRQQPGQSLTLIATANQGSEATYESGFVIDKFPISRPNLTFSTLTVSNMSPEDSSIYLCSGRTGTSGNTIYFGEGSWLTVV.

The chain carries TRBV7-2 and TRBJ1-5, with a possible D match to TRBD1 (5 bases). V gave up 4 bases and J gave up 9 bases, with 13 bases separating them. Per germline, CDR1 SGHTA and CDR2 FQGNSA. The CDR3 sequence is 13 residues long. CDR3 nucleotide sequence: TGTGCCAGCAGCTCGGGCAGGGTCGGGCCCCAGCATTTT. Translated: CASSSGRVGPQHF.

The chain couples TRBV4-2 to TRBJ2-2; TRBD2 matches 12 bases. CDR1 and CDR2 (germline): LGHNA, YNFKEQ. This CDR3 contains 17 residues. The V segment lost 3 bases and the J segment 3 bases; nucleotides outside the gene matches: 5. CDR3 DNA sequence: TGTGCCAGCAGCCATCAACTAGCGGGGGGTGACACCGGGGAGCTGTTTTTT. Protein: CASSHQLAGGDTGELFF.

This chain links TRBV30 with TRBJ1-4, with 7 bases fitting TRBD1. The CDR3 covers 15 residues. CDR1 is GTSNPN and CDR2 is SVGIG in the germline V gene (reference sequence). The trim removed 0 bases at V and 3 bases at J, leaving 4 bases unmatched. CDR3 amino acids: CAWSVQGTANEKLFF. The CDR3 bases are TGTGCCTGGAGTGTGCAAGGGACAGCTAATGAAAAACTGTTTTTT.

The genes are TRBV6-1 and TRBJ1-2, with a possible D match to TRBD1 (5 bases). Germline-derived CDR1 and CDR2 are MNHNS and SASEGT. The CDR3 is 17 residues long. V dropped 4 bases and J dropped 5 bases, with 23 bases sitting between them. The CDR3 sequence: CASSGVRSGPRGYGYTF. Written as DNA, the CDR3 is TGTGCCAGCAGTGGAGTAAGGAGCGGGCCAAGGGGTTATGGCTACACCTTC.

V and J are TRBV29-1 and TRBJ2-1, with TRBD2 as a possible D gene (6 bases). CDR3 length equals 13 residues. Germline CDR1 SQVTM, CDR2 ANQGSEA. The CDR3 is CFYIGGSYNEQFF. CDR3 coding DNA: TGCTTTTATATCGGGGGCTCCTACAATGAGCAGTTCTTC.

The chain couples TRBV7-9 to TRBJ1-4, with 7 nucleotides matching TRBD1. The CDR3 sequence is 15 residues long. Unmatched junction bases numbered 6, after V lost 0 bases and J lost 8 bases. Germline V gene sequence: CDR1 SEHNR, CDR2 FQNEAQ (reference sequence). The CDR3 protein is CASSLAPTGLEKLFF. The DNA of the CDR3 is TGTGCCAGCAGCTTAGCCCCGACAGGGTTGGAAAAACTGTTTTTT.

The sample holds a few counts of this clone. The genes are TRBV6-5 and TRBJ2-7; D is perhaps TRBD2 (5 bases). Trimming left V 6 bases short and J 5 bases short, with 17 bases between. Germline CDR1 and CDR2: MNHEY and SVGAGI. CDR3 size: 14 residues. In nucleotides, the CDR3 is TGTGCCAGCAGGCCCCGGGGAGCCCTCGACGAGCAGTACTTC. It yields the protein CASRPRGALDEQYF.

The chain uses TRBV5-1 and TRBJ1-6, with a possible D match to TRBD1 (5 bases). Between the trimmed V and J ends, which lost 2 bases and 0 bases, there was a span of 12 bases. The CDR3 extends over 17 amino acids. Germline CDR1 reads SGHRS; CDR2 reads YFSETQ. CDR3 protein: CASSFWDSSSYNSPLHF. DNA for the CDR3: TGCGCCAGCAGCTTTTGGGACTCCAGCTCCTATAATTCACCCCTCCACTTT.

This clone appeared a few times. The chain joins TRBV19 to TRBJ1-1; 7 nucleotides line up with TRBD1. V shed 8 bases, J shed 0 bases, and the junction held 3 bases outside the gene matches. This CDR3 contains 13 residues. Germline CDR1 and CDR2: LNHDA and SQIVND (reference sequence). This CDR3 reads CASRQGVNTEAFF. For the CDR3, the DNA is TGTGCCAGTCGTCAGGGGGTGAACACTGAAGCTTTCTTT.

Here the CDR3 DNA reads TGTGCCAGCAGCCCCGGCGGGGTCTACGAGCAGTACTTC. Translated: CASSPGGVYEQYF. J is TRBJ2-7 and V is TRBV9, with D perhaps TRBD2 (6 bases). Germline V gives CDR1 SGDLS, CDR2 YYNGEE. CDR3 size: 13 residues. V was clipped by 4 bases and J by 3 bases, with 11 bases between them.

The chain has TRBV7-2 and TRBJ2-3; D gene unclear. The germline V and J ends were trimmed by 4 bases and 6 bases, with 11 bases remaining between them. The CDR3 loop spans 13 amino acids. Germline V gene lookup returns CDR1 SGHTA and CDR2 FQGNSA. The CDR3 region is CASSSPRVDTQYF. CDR3 in DNA: TGTGCCAGCAGCTCCCCCCGGGTCGATACGCAGTATTTT.

The chain has TRBV27 and TRBJ1-5; unclear D gene. The CDR3 runs to 15 residues. Trimming stripped 5 bases from V and 0 bases from J, with 11 bases between. The germline CDR1 and CDR2 sequences are MNHEY and SMNVEV (reference sequence). Here the CDR3 DNA reads TGTGCCAGCAGTCCCCGGGTGGATAGCAATCAGCCCCAGCATTTT. It is translated as CASSPRVDSNQPQHF.

The chain carries TRBV30 and TRBJ1-3; no reliable D call. Germline-derived CDR1 and CDR2 are GTSNPN and SVGIG (reference sequence). The CDR3 runs 14 residues. The V and J ends lost 0 bases and 4 bases respectively, with 10 bases between them. The CDR3 bases are TGTGCCTGGAGTGTACTGGGGAGCGGAAACACCATATATTTT. Protein: CAWSVLGSGNTIYF.

V and J are TRBV6-1 and TRBJ1-2; tentative D call: TRBD1 (5 bases). Trimming pared 3 bases from V and 6 bases from J, leaving 11 bases between. The CDR3 covers 13 residues. Per germline, CDR1 MNHNS and CDR2 SASEGT. This chain's CDR3 is CASSEAGRDGYTF. Written as DNA, the CDR3 is TGTGCCAGCAGTGAGGCAGGGAGGGATGGCTACACCTTC.

The rearrangement links TRBV18 to TRBJ1-5; a possible D gene is TRBD1 (6 bases). V was shortened by 3 bases and J by 0 bases, with 9 bases between the two germline ends. CDR3 length equals 15 residues. Germline loops: CDR1 KGHSH, CDR2 LQKENI. CDR3: CASSPNRDSNQPQHF. The CDR3 DNA reads TGTGCCAGCTCACCCAACAGGGATAGCAATCAGCCCCAGCATTTT.

The rearrangement joins TRBV13 to TRBJ1-4; the match to TRBD1 covers 10 bases. The germline V gene encodes CDR1 PRHDT and CDR2 FYEKMQ (reference sequence). The CDR3 totals 16 residues. Trimming took 5 bases from V and 8 from J; bases not matched to a gene: 11. CDR3 region: CASSNNPGQGTEKLFF. The CDR3 DNA reads as TGTGCCAGCAGCAACAATCCGGGACAGGGGACCGAAAAACTGTTTTTT.

The chain recombines TRBV25-1 with TRBJ1-2, with D unresolved. The germline V gene has CDR1 MGHDK and CDR2 SYGVNS. The CDR3 has 13 amino acids. Between the trimmed V and J ends, which lost 5 bases and 4 bases, there was a span of 11 bases. Here the CDR3 reads CASSPGVFYGYTF. In nucleotides, the CDR3 is TGTGCCAGCAGTCCAGGCGTATTCTATGGCTACACCTTC.

V is TRBV30 and J is TRBJ1-1, with D hard to call. Germline lookup yields CDR1 GTSNPN and CDR2 SVGIG (reference sequence). Trimming took off 0 bases at V and 1 base at J, with 9 bases between the two ends. The CDR3 covers 14 residues. The CDR3 DNA sequence: TGTGCCTGGAGTGTAGGAGGGTGGAACACTGAAGCTTTCTTT. It specifies CAWSVGGWNTEAFF. The whole variable domain, remainder taken from reference TRBV30 and TRBJ1-1, is SQTIHQWPATLVQPVGSPLSLECTVEGTSNPNLYWYRQAAGRGLQLLFYSVGIGQISSEVPQNLSASRPQDRQFILSSKKLLLSDSGFYLCAWSVGGWNTEAFFGQGTRLTVV.

The gene calls are TRBV2 and TRBJ2-5, with D possibly matching TRBD1 (6 bases). The V end lost 6 bases, the J end lost 7 bases, and 9 bases lay between the germline ends. The CDR3 is 11 amino acids. Germline CDR1 is SNHLY and CDR2 is FYNNEI. CDR3 loop: CASSDRWTQYF. CDR3 DNA: TGTGCCAGCAGCGACAGGTGGACCCAGTACTTC.

Written as DNA, the CDR3 is TGTGCCATCAGTGAAGGGACAGGGATCGGTGAAGCTTTCTTT. Translating gives CAISEGTGIGEAFF. This chain connects TRBV10-3 to TRBJ1-1; 9 bases agree with TRBD1. The CDR3 loop spans 14 amino acids. The germline V gene encodes CDR1 ENHRY and CDR2 SYGVKD. V dropped 3 bases and J dropped 7; count of bases not matched to a gene: 6.

The table lists this clone with a few counts. This chain joins TRBV11-2 and TRBJ1-5; maybe TRBD1 (6 bases). V dropped 3 bases and J dropped 7 bases, with 13 bases sitting between them. The germline gives CDR1 SGHAT, CDR2 FQNNGV. The CDR3 loop spans 14 amino acids. The CDR3 region is CASSFSDTGQPQHF. The CDR3 nucleotides read TGTGCCAGCAGCTTCTCTGACACAGGGCAGCCCCAGCATTTT.

The rearrangement uses TRBV25-1 and TRBJ1-3; perhaps TRBD1 as D (6 bases). Between the trimmed V and J ends, which lost 7 bases and 3 bases, there was a span of 10 bases. There are 13 residues in the CDR3. Germline-derived CDR1 and CDR2 are MGHDK and SYGVNS. This CDR3 is CASTQGYGNTIYF. The CDR3 DNA reads TGTGCCAGCACACAGGGCTATGGAAACACCATATATTTT.

This clone was detected once. The V and J genes are TRBV7-2 and TRBJ1-2, with 7 bases identical to TRBD1. The V gene end was trimmed by 4 bases and the J gene end by 8 bases; junction bases not matched to a gene: 7. There are 13 residues in the CDR3. Germline lookup yields CDR1 SGHTA and CDR2 FQGNSA. CDR3 in amino acids: CASSYRGRKGYTF. The CDR3 DNA is TGTGCCAGCAGCTACAGGGGACGGAAGGGCTACACCTTC.

The chain carries TRBV7-2 and TRBJ1-6, with 9 bases that match TRBD1. V gave up 10 bases and J gave up 6 bases; unmatched junction bases: 7. Germline V gene data show CDR1 as SGHTA and CDR2 as FQGNSA. The CDR3 runs to 14 residues. In DNA form, the CDR3 reads TGTGCCACCTGGGACAGGGCGACTAATTCACCCCTCCACTTT. This translates into CATWDRATNSPLHF.

This chain connects TRBV15 to TRBJ2-7; the D gene is possibly TRBD2 (5 bases). The CDR3 runs 14 residues. With 0 bases removed from V and 0 bases from J, the gap between germline ends came to 6 bases. Germline V lookup: CDR1 LNHNV, CDR2 YYDKDF (reference sequence). CDR3 residues: CATSREGSSYEQYF. The CDR3 region has the DNA TGTGCCACCAGCAGAGAAGGGAGCTCCTACGAGCAGTACTTC.

This sequence joins TRBV19 and TRBJ1-6, with D uncertain. Germline V CDR1 and CDR2: LNHDA, SQIVND (reference sequence). There are 14 residues in the CDR3. V was pared by 5 bases and J by 9 bases, with 14 bases between. CDR3 sequence: CASSEAAPGSPLHF. CDR3 bases: TGTGCCAGTAGTGAGGCCGCTCCGGGTTCACCCCTCCACTTT.